The rows below give T cell receptor beta chains drawn from one sample of a study of blood T cell repertoires in COVID-19. Data came from immunoSEQ multiplex PCR; TCRdb stores just in-frame clones and leaves some out. The sample has some 190,000 clones, roughly 88% seen once; the top ten hold approximately 11%. The specimen sequenced was peripheral blood. The origin of the receptors is a human donor with active or convalescent COVID-19. The donor label of this sample is uncertain. Both conserved end residues are part of each CDR3. D genes are given only for firm matches. A row's size may be missing; if present it is once, few, many or a size class.

clone_size	v_call	d_call	j_call	cdr3_nt	cdr3_aa
.	TRBV10-1	TRBD2	TRBJ2-1	TGCGCCAGCAGCAAAACTAGCGGGAGGGCCGGAAATGAGCAGTTCTTC	CASSKTSGRAGNEQFF
.	TRBV19	TRBD1	TRBJ1-2	TGTGCCAGTAGTGCGGACAGGGGGCATCCCCTTGGCTACACCTTC	CASSADRGHPLGYTF
.	TRBV20-1	TRBD1	TRBJ2-7	TGCAGTGCTAGTGTGCTGCTCGGACAGGCCTACGAGCAGTACTTC	CSASVLLGQAYEQYF
.	TRBV27	TRBD2	TRBJ2-7	TGTGCCAGCAGTTTAGTTAGCGGGAGGGGGTACGAGCAGTACTTC	CASSLVSGRGYEQYF
.	TRBV5-1	TRBD2	TRBJ2-7	TGCGCCAGCAGCTTGGGAAAAGCGGGGGGATCCTACGAGCAGTACTTC	CASSLGKAGGSYEQYF
.	TRBV21-1	.	TRBJ2-7	TGTGCCAGCCCTGATTGGACTAGCGGGGGTCGGCAGCGTAATGAGCAGTACTTC	CASPDWTSGGRQRNEQYF
.	TRBV18	TRBD1	TRBJ1-4	TGTGCCAGCTCCGACAGGGCTCAAAGTAGTGAAAAACTGTTTTTT	CASSDRAQSSEKLFF
.	TRBV7-3	.	TRBJ2-3	TGTGCCAGCAGCTTAGGGGAACGACCGGGGGGCACAGATACGCAGTATTTT	CASSLGERPGGTDTQYF
.	TRBV19	TRBD1	TRBJ2-1	TGTGCCAGTAGTCTATCCCACAGGGGGCGCAATGAGCAGTTCTTC	CASSLSHRGRNEQFF
.	TRBV28	.	TRBJ1-6	TGTGCCAGCACCCTGGGTTACACAGGGCTCGGTTCACCCCTCCACTTT	CASTLGYTGLGSPLHF
.	TRBV6-5	.	TRBJ2-1	TGTGCCAGCAGTTACTCAGGGGCCTCCTCTCACAATGAGCAGTTCTTC	CASSYSGASSHNEQFF
.	TRBV19	.	TRBJ1-5	TGTGCCAGTAGTACCGGGTACCAGCCCCAGCATTTT	CASSTGYQPQHF
.	TRBV5-6	TRBD1	TRBJ2-7	TGTGCCAGCAGCTTAGCAGGGGGCTATACCTACGAGCAGTACTTC	CASSLAGGYTYEQYF
.	TRBV7-9	.	TRBJ1-6	TGTGCCAGCAGCTTGACTGCCGCCGTCGATAATTCACCCCTCCACTTT	CASSLTAAVDNSPLHF
once	TRBV24-1	TRBD2	TRBJ2-5	TGTGCCACCAGTGATCCGAGCGGGATGGGGGGAGAGACCCAGTACTTC	CATSDPSGMGGETQYF
.	TRBV18	.	TRBJ2-7	TGTGCCAGCTCATCTTCCGGGGTCTACGAGCAGTACTTC	CASSSSGVYEQYF
.	TRBV7-9	TRBD1	TRBJ1-5	TGTGCCAGCAGCTTAGGGGCAGGGGGCGTTCAGCCCCAGCATTTT	CASSLGAGGVQPQHF
.	TRBV9	TRBD2	TRBJ2-2	TGTGCCAGCAGCGTAGGACTCCGGGGGGGCACCGGGGAGCTGTTTTTT	CASSVGLRGGTGELFF
.	TRBV6-5	.	TRBJ2-1	TGTGCCAGCAGTACCTCGAGCGGGTCAAATGAGCAGTTCTTC	CASSTSSGSNEQFF
.	TRBV30	.	TRBJ1-4	TGTGCCTGGAGCGGGAGATATGAAAAACTGTTTTTT	CAWSGRYEKLFF
once	TRBV18	TRBD1	TRBJ2-7	TGTGCCAGCTCACCCCCGGGACAGCCCTACGAGCAGTACTTC	CASSPPGQPYEQYF
.	TRBV28	TRBD1	TRBJ1-5	TGTGCCAGTCGACAGGGGGGGTTCAATCAGCCCCAGCATTTT	CASRQGGFNQPQHF
.	TRBV5-1	.	TRBJ2-1	TGCGCCAGCAGCTTGGCCGGGCCGGGGGGCGGTAATGAGCAGTTCTTC	CASSLAGPGGGNEQFF
.	TRBV7-9	TRBD1	TRBJ1-3	TGTGCCAGCAGCTTTAAGGGGGCGCGGAGTGGAAACACCATATATTTT	CASSFKGARSGNTIYF
.	TRBV18	.	TRBJ2-7	TGTGCCAGCTCACCACGGACAGCCTACGAGCAGTACTTC	CASSPRTAYEQYF
.	TRBV5-1	.	TRBJ1-1	TGCGCCAGCCAACGGGGGGGGCTAGGCACTGAAGCTTTCTTT	CASQRGGLGTEAFF
once	TRBV7-2	TRBD2	TRBJ2-3	TGTGCCAGCAGCCCGACTAGCGGAATTACAGATACGCAGTATTTT	CASSPTSGITDTQYF
.	TRBV5-8	TRBD2	TRBJ2-7	TGTGCCAGCGGGTCGGGGGGCTACGAGCAGTACTTC	CASGSGGYEQYF
once	TRBV28	TRBD1	TRBJ2-7	TGTGCCAGCAGTGGCTCACTGGGACAGAAGGGCTCCTACGAGCAGTACTTC	CASSGSLGQKGSYEQYF
.	TRBV5-6	.	TRBJ1-2	TGTGCCAGCAGCCAAACAGGGTCGGATGGCTACACCTTC	CASSQTGSDGYTF
.	TRBV15	.	TRBJ1-4	TGTGCCACCAGCGGCGAGCGGGGGACTAATGAAAAACTGTTTTTT	CATSGERGTNEKLFF
.	TRBV10-1	.	TRBJ2-5	TGCGCCAGCAGTGAGTCGCCGGGACATTATGAAGAGACCCAGTACTTC	CASSESPGHYEETQYF
.	TRBV7-8	.	TRBJ2-5	TGTGCCAGCAGCTTACGGGCCCAGGGCCCCTTGGGGCGGGAAGGAGGGACCCAGTACTTC	CASSLRAQGPLGREGGTQYF
.	TRBV2	TRBD2	TRBJ2-1	TGTGCCAGCAGTGAGCGGGAGGGCCTTTTCTACAATGAGCAGTTCTTC	CASSEREGLFYNEQFF
.	TRBV18	TRBD1	TRBJ1-1	TGTGCCACCACGACAGGGGGAGACACTGAAGCTTTCTTT	CATTTGGDTEAFF
.	TRBV7-9	.	TRBJ1-2	TGTGCCAGCAGCTTACGACAGGTCGATGGCTACACCTTC	CASSLRQVDGYTF
.	TRBV6-2/TRBV6-3	TRBD2	TRBJ2-7	TGTGCCAGCAGTCAAAGCGGGGAGATGTACGAGCAGTACTTC	CASSQSGEMYEQYF
.	TRBV18	TRBD1	TRBJ1-4	TGTGCCAGCCGGGACAGGGTTGGTGAAAAACTGTTTTTT	CASRDRVGEKLFF
.	TRBV7-2	TRBD1	TRBJ2-7	TGTGCCAGCAGCCCTAGCAGGACAGGCCTCGAGCAGTACTTC	CASSPSRTGLEQYF
.	TRBV5-1	TRBD2	TRBJ2-5	TGCGCCAGCAGCTTGTCTAGCGGGTTGCAAGAGACCCAGTACTTC	CASSLSSGLQETQYF
.	TRBV5-1	TRBD1	TRBJ2-2	TGCGCCAGCAGCAAGGGACAGGCTAAGAACACCGGGGAGCTGTTTTTT	CASSKGQAKNTGELFF
.	TRBV28	TRBD1	TRBJ1-1	TGTGCCAGCAGTTTAATAATCAGGGGGCGCACTGAAGCTTTCTTT	CASSLIIRGRTEAFF
.	TRBV6-5	.	TRBJ1-6	TGTGCCAGCAGTTCCACCCCAGATTCACCCCTCCACTTT	CASSSTPDSPLHF
.	TRBV6-1	TRBD2	TRBJ2-5	TGTGCCAGCAGTGAAGCGGCCCCAGGGCTAGCGGGAGGTTGGGAGACCCAGTACTTC	CASSEAAPGLAGGWETQYF
.	TRBV7-9	TRBD1	TRBJ1-1	TGTGCCAGCAGCGTACAGGGGGCGCGAACTGAAGCTTTCTTT	CASSVQGARTEAFF
.	TRBV20-1	.	TRBJ1-4	TGCAGTATCTCCTACGGGGGAAAACTGTTTTTT	CSISYGGKLFF
.	TRBV10-3	.	TRBJ2-7	TGTGCCATCAGCGTTACAGGGACCGGAGGCGAGCAGTACTTC	CAISVTGTGGEQYF
.	TRBV5-1	TRBD2	TRBJ2-1	TGCGCCAGCAGCCAAGGACTAGCGGGAGTCCACGTGGACTACAATGAGCAGTTCTTC	CASSQGLAGVHVDYNEQFF
.	TRBV29-1	.	TRBJ2-1	TGCAGCGTCCCGCCGGGAGCCTACAATGAGCAGTTCTTC	CSVPPGAYNEQFF
.	TRBV30	.	TRBJ1-4	TGTGCCTGGGGCAGAGGCGAACCTAATGAAAAACTGTTTTTT	CAWGRGEPNEKLFF
.	TRBV10-2	.	TRBJ2-5	TGCGCCAGCAGTGAGTGGGCTAACCAAGAGACCCAGTACTTC	CASSEWANQETQYF
.	TRBV24-1	.	TRBJ1-2	TGTGCCTCAAGTGGGGGCCGCGACTATGGCTACACCTTC	CASSGGRDYGYTF
.	TRBV18	TRBD1	TRBJ1-3	TGTGCCAGCTCGGGACAGGGGGCAAACACCATATATTTT	CASSGQGANTIYF
.	TRBV5-1	TRBD2	TRBJ2-1	TGCGCCAGCAGCGGCCGGGACAGCGGACTAGCGGGAGGGCGGAATGAGCAGTTCTTC	CASSGRDSGLAGGRNEQFF
.	TRBV7-2	.	TRBJ2-3	TGTGCCAGCAGCTTTCCGGGAGTGGGCACAGATACGCAGTATTTT	CASSFPGVGTDTQYF
.	TRBV10-3	.	TRBJ1-2	TGTGCCATCTCTGCTCCGGGATTCTATGGCTACACCTTC	CAISAPGFYGYTF
.	TRBV30	TRBD1	TRBJ2-7	TGTGCCTGGAGTCCCTCCTCACCGACAGGGGTGCGCGAGCAGTACTTC	CAWSPSSPTGVREQYF
.	TRBV5-1	TRBD1	TRBJ1-1	TGCGCCAGCAGCTCGGCCAAGACAGGGCGACATGAAGCTTTCTTT	CASSSAKTGRHEAFF
.	TRBV3-1/TRBV3-2	.	TRBJ2-5	TGTGCCAGCAGCCAGGGCCCCTCCGAGTACTTC	CASSQGPSEYF
.	TRBV29-1	.	TRBJ1-2	TGCAGCGTAGGACAGACTGATGGCTACACCTTC	CSVGQTDGYTF